The next 12 T cell receptor beta chains were all read from a single sample in a study of OX40 agonist ivuxolimab in advanced cancers. Library construction relied on the immunoSEQ multiplex PCR assay. TCRdb obtained this table from immuneACCESS and retained in-frame rearrangements with V and J assigned. These tables miss some clones; where compared with another copy, unresolved V genes account for less than half of the shortfall, and the remainder is unexplained. The sample table contains about 70,000 clones; only one count was recorded for around 90% of them. Clones ranked in the top ten supply under 10% of the sample. The sequencing used CD4+ or CD8+ T cells sorted from blood, collected in a trial of the OX40 agonist ivuxolimab. The receptors derive from an adult with an advanced solid tumor such as melanoma, head and neck, liver or kidney cancer.

The rearrangement joins TRBV6-4 to TRBJ1-6, with D hard to call. The V and J ends lost 0 bases and 0 bases respectively, with 6 bases between them. CDR3 size: 16 residues. Germline values: CDR1 MRHNA, CDR2 SNTAGT. The CDR3 here is CASSDSYNSYNSPLHF. CDR3 DNA: TGTGCCAGCAGTGACTCGTACAACTCCTATAATTCACCCCTCCACTTT.

This chain connects TRBV9 to TRBJ1-5; 9 bases are a match to TRBD1. Germline loops: CDR1 SGDLS, CDR2 YYNGEE. The CDR3 is made up of 15 amino acids. J was trimmed by 7 bases and V by 4 bases; bases with no gene match: 9. CDR3 sequence (DNA): TGTGCCAGCAGCCCCGGGACAGGGTTAAGGCAGCCCCAGCATTTT. Encoded protein: CASSPGTGLRQPQHF. Filled out from reference TRBV9 and TRBJ1-5, the complete variable domain reads DSGVTQTPKHLITATGQRVTLRCSPRSGDLSVYWYQQSLDQGLQFLIQYYNGEERAKGNILERFSAQQFPDLHSELNLSSLELGDSALYFCASSPGTGLRQPQHFGDGTRLSIL.

This chain connects TRBV5-4 to TRBJ2-4; D is possibly TRBD2 (6 bases). Germline CDR1 SGHNT, CDR2 YYREEE (reference sequence). Between the trimmed V and J ends, which lost 0 bases and 14 bases, there was a span of 21 bases. CDR3 length equals 15 residues. CDR3 protein: CASSLGAPGLGSEYF. The CDR3 nucleotides are TGTGCCAGCAGCTTGGGCGCGCCGGGACTCGGGAGCGAGTACTTC.

The J gene is TRBJ2-3, the V gene TRBV28, with 8 nucleotides matching TRBD1. Germline V gene data show CDR1 as MDHEN and CDR2 as SYDVKM. The CDR3 has 15 residues. Losses at the gene ends were 1 base for V and 1 base for J; bases not matched to a gene: 1. The chain's CDR3 is CASSLYRGGTDTQYF. The DNA of the CDR3 is TGTGCCAGCAGTTTATACAGGGGGGGCACAGATACGCAGTATTTT.

The chain links TRBV12-5 to TRBJ1-1, with D perhaps matching TRBD1 (5 bases). The V gene lost 4 bases and the J gene lost 4 bases, with 13 bases spanning the gap. CDR3 length: 14 amino acids. Germline assignment: CDR1 LGHNT and CDR2 FRNRAP. The CDR3 DNA is TGTGCTAGTGGTTCCGACAGTCCTGGCACTGAAGCTTTCTTT. It yields the protein CASGSDSPGTEAFF.

This chain uses TRBV7-9 with TRBJ2-7; 7 bases match TRBD1. The V gene end was trimmed by 6 bases and the J gene end by 2 bases; junction bases not matched to a gene: 10. This CDR3 region has 15 residues. CDR1 and CDR2 from the germline V gene are SEHNR and FQNEAQ (reference sequence). As DNA, the CDR3 is TGTGCCAGCAGGGGTAACAGGGGAAGGACCTACGAGCAGTACTTC. This gives the protein CASRGNRGRTYEQYF. The full variable domain, with the rest looked up from reference TRBV7-9 and TRBJ2-7, is DTGVSQNPRHKITKRGQNVTFRCDPISEHNRLYWYRQTLGQGPEFLTYFQNEAQLEKSRLLSDRFSAERPKGSFSTLEIQRTEQGDSAMYLCASRGNRGRTYEQYFGPGTRLTVT.

By sample share, this clone is large (0.1 to 1%). The J gene is TRBJ2-3, the V gene TRBV6-4; TRBD2 matches 12 bases. This CDR3 comprises 15 residues. Per germline, CDR1 MRHNA and CDR2 SNTAGT. The ends lost 5 bases at V and 1 base at J; junction bases unmatched: 1. The CDR3: CASSRLAGGTDTQYF. The CDR3 DNA reads as TGTGCCAGCAGTCGACTAGCGGGGGGCACAGATACGCAGTATTTT.

This CDR3 is CATSQWKGPNYGYTF. CDR3 DNA sequence: TGTGCCACCAGCCAATGGAAAGGGCCTAACTATGGCTACACCTTC. The J gene is TRBJ1-2, the V gene TRBV2; the D is unclear. Per the germline V gene, CDR1 is SNHLY and CDR2 is FYNNEI. The CDR3 has 15 amino acids. Trimming left V 10 bases short and J 0 bases short, with 18 bases between.

V usage is TRBV7-9 and J usage is TRBJ2-3; 7 positions agree with TRBD1. Germline CDR1 SEHNR, CDR2 FQNEAQ (reference sequence). J lost 0 bases, V lost 4 bases, and 10 bases had no gene match. The CDR3 runs 17 residues. The CDR3 reads CASSSPDRAGSTDTQYF. The CDR3 DNA sequence: TGTGCCAGCAGCTCCCCCGACAGGGCTGGGAGCACAGATACGCAGTATTTT.

This chain connects TRBV5-8 to TRBJ1-5, with TRBD1 as a possible D gene (6 bases). The CDR3 extends over 14 amino acids. Germline V gene sequence: CDR1 SGHTS, CDR2 YDEGEE. Deletions cut 2 bases from V and 3 bases from J, with 9 bases between. For the CDR3, the DNA is TGTGCCAGCAGCTTCGGGGGCCTCAATCAGCCCCAGCATTTT. It is translated as CASSFGGLNQPQHF.

The rearrangement uses TRBV5-4 and TRBJ1-6; 8 positions match TRBD1. Germline V gives CDR1 SGHNT, CDR2 YYREEE (reference sequence). Unmatched junction bases numbered 10, after V lost 5 bases and J lost 9 bases. The CDR3 sequence is 15 residues long. In nucleotides, the CDR3 is TGTGCCAGCAGTTGGGACAGGAGGCCTCTTTCACCCCTCCACTTT. Translating gives CASSWDRRPLSPLHF.

This chain joins TRBV7-9 and TRBJ1-2; 9 positions match TRBD1. After removal of 1 base from V and 8 bases from J, the junction contained 5 bases not matched to a gene. This CDR3 is built from 14 residues. Germline CDR1 reads SEHNR; CDR2 reads FQNEAQ (reference sequence). CDR3 in DNA: TGTGCCAGCAGCTTAGAACAGGGGGCACGAGGCTACACCTTC. Protein: CASSLEQGARGYTF. Looking up the rest from reference TRBV7-9 and TRBJ1-2 gives the full variable domain: DTGVSQNPRHKITKRGQNVTFRCDPISEHNRLYWYRQTLGQGPEFLTYFQNEAQLEKSRLLSDRFSAERPKGSFSTLEIQRTEQGDSAMYLCASSLEQGARGYTFGSGTRLTVV.